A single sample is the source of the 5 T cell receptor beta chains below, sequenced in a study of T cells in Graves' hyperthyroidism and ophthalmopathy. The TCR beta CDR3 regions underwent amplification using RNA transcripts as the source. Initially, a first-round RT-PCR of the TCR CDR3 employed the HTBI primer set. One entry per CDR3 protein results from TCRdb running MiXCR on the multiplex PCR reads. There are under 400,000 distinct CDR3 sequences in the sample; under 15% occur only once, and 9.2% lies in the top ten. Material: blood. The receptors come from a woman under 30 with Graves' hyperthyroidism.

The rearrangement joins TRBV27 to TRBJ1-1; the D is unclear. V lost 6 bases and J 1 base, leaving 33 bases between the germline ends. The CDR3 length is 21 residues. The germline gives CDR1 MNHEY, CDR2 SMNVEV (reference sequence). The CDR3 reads CASSRAFVLGTQPGRNTEAFF. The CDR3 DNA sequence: TGTGCCAGCAGCCGGGCATTTGTCTTGGGTACCCAGCCGGGTCGGAACACTGAAGCTTTCTTT.

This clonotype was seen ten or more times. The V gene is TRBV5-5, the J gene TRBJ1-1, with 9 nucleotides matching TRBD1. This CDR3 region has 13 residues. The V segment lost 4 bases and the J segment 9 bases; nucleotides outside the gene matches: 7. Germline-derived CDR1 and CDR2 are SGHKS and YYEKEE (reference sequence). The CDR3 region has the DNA TGTGCCAGCAGCATCTGGACAGGGGAGCAAGCTTTCTTT. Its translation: CASSIWTGEQAFF.

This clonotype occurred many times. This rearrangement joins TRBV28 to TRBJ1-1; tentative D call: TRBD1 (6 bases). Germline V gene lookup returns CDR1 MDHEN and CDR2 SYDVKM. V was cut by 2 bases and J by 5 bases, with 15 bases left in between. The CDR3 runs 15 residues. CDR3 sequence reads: CASSLPGQGRTEAFF. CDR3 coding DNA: TGTGCCAGCAGTTTACCAGGGCAGGGGCGAACTGAAGCTTTCTTT. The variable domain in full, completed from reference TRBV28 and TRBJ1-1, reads DVKVTQSSRYLVKRTGEKVFLECVQDMDHENMFWYRQDPGLGLRLIYFSYDVKMKEKGDIPEGYSVSREKKERFSLILESASTNQTSMYLCASSLPGQGRTEAFFGQGTRLTVV.

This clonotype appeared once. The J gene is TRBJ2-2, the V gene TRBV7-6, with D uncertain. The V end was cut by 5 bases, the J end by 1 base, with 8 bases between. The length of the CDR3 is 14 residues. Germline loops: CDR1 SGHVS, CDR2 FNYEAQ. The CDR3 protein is CASSPNQNTGELFF. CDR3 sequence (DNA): TGTGCCAGCAGCCCAAATCAGAACACCGGGGAGCTGTTTTTT.

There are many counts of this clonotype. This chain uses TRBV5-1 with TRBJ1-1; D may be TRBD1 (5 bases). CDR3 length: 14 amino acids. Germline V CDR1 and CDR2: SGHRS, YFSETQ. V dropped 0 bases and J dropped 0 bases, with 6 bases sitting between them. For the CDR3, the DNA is TGCGCCAGCAGCTTGGCCAGGGTGAACACTGAAGCTTTCTTT. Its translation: CASSLARVNTEAFF.